This entry features one T cell receptor beta chain sequence. No antigen is known for it. Deletions cut 4 bases from V and 7 bases from J, with 16 bases between. Per germline, CDR1 GTSNPN and CDR2 SVGIG (reference sequence). The CDR3 consists of 13 residues. The assay was immunoSEQ multiplex PCR, and TCRdb's table has in-frame clones only and misses some. Of more than 9,500 clones listed, about 79% are singletons. The sample belongs to a study of STAT5B mutations in CD4+ large granular lymphocyte leukemia. Whole-study results and caveats: Top patient clones used TRBV06 genes more often: 8/27 versus 2/35 in controls. Only five to seven CD4-sorted patient samples were compared with healthy controls for clonality. 25% of private leukemic clonotypes occurred rarely in other patients' non-leukemic repertoires.

Patients had CD4+ T-LGLL, from Padova, Helsinki and Shinshu. The sequence was collected from a man in his fifties or sixties with CD4+ T-cell large granular lymphocyte leukemia. The specimen was PBMCs. The chain combines TRBV30 with TRBJ1-2; no firm D call. CDR3 nucleotides: TGTGCCTGGACCCCCGGTGGGGTCCGTGGCTACACCTTC. It codes for CAWTPGGVRGYTF.